A selection of T cell receptor beta chains follows, all from one sample in a study of siplizumab effects on memory and regulatory T cells. Assay: immunoSEQ multiplex PCR; the TCRdb copy retains only in-frame clones and omits some. This sample has around 61,000 clones, with 95% to 98% found just once. Sequencing was carried out using naive CD8+ T cells sorted from blood. The receptors were sampled from a human donor in good health. Each CDR3 is given with its conserved first and last residue. D genes are given only for firm matches. Only part of the rows carry a size: once, few, many, or a class if the clone is expanded.

V gene	J gene	clone size	D gene	CDR3 DNA	CDR3 protein
TRBV5-1	TRBJ1-6	NA	NA	TGCGCCAGCAGCCCGACGGGGAATTCACCCCTCCACTTT	CASSPTGNSPLHF
TRBV5-5	TRBJ2-1	NA	TRBD2	TGTGCCAGCAGCTTGTTAGAGTATAGCGGGAGAGTCGTTGAGCAGTTCTTC	CASSLLEYSGRVVEQFF
TRBV28	TRBJ2-7	NA	NA	TGTGCCAGCAGTTTACGGTTTTCCTACGAGCAGTACTTC	CASSLRFSYEQYF
TRBV10-3	TRBJ2-3	NA	TRBD2	TGTGCCATCAGTGAGGGACTAGGTGGGGGCACAGATACGCAGTATTTT	CAISEGLGGGTDTQYF
TRBV14	TRBJ2-1	NA	TRBD2	TGTGCCAGCAGCCAAGATGGGGAGGGGAATGAGCAGTTCTTC	CASSQDGEGNEQFF
TRBV7-2	TRBJ2-3	NA	NA	TGTGCCAGCAGCTTCTTTACTGGGTCTAGCGCTTTTCATTTT	CASSFFTGSSAFHF
TRBV4-2	TRBJ2-7	NA	NA	TGTGCCAGCAGCACCGATCGGACCAACGAGCAGTACTTC	CASSTDRTNEQYF
TRBV4-1	TRBJ2-7	NA	TRBD2	TGCGCCAGCAGCCAGGTCGCCGGGACTAGCGGGTACGAGCAGTACTTC	CASSQVAGTSGYEQYF
TRBV7-2	TRBJ1-1	NA	NA	TGTGCCAGCAGCTTAGACAGGTACCCGAACACTGAAGCTTTCTTT	CASSLDRYPNTEAFF
TRBV20-1	TRBJ2-3	NA	TRBD1	TGCAGTGCGAAAACAGGGGGTACGCAGTATTTT	CSAKTGGTQYF
TRBV21-1	TRBJ2-2	NA	NA	TGTGCCAGCAGACCACATGGGCGGGAGGGAGCCGGGGAGCTGTTTTTT	CASRPHGREGAGELFF
TRBV29-1	TRBJ1-1	NA	TRBD1	TGCAGCGCTGAGACAGGGGGCGGGACTGAAGCTTTCTTT	CSAETGGGTEAFF
TRBV13	TRBJ2-7	NA	TRBD2	TGTGCCAGCAGCCCCGGGGAGCGGGAGACTTACGAGCAGTACTTC	CASSPGERETYEQYF
TRBV28	TRBJ2-6	NA	NA	TGTGCCAGCACCTACGGGGACTCTGGGGCCAACGTCCTGACTTTC	CASTYGDSGANVLTF
TRBV7-9	TRBJ2-7	NA	TRBD2	TGTGCCAGCAGCTTTGGGACTAGCAGGGGCTACGAGCAGTACTTC	CASSFGTSRGYEQYF
TRBV7-8	TRBJ1-3	NA	NA	TGTGCCAGCAGGGGGGAGGATTGGGATTTAGCGTCTGGAAACACCATATATTTT	CASRGEDWDLASGNTIYF
TRBV4-1	TRBJ1-2	NA	NA	TGCGCCAGCAGCCAAGTTCCAGGGGTAAACTATGGCTACACCTTC	CASSQVPGVNYGYTF
TRBV6-5	TRBJ2-1	NA	TRBD2	TGTGCCAGCCGGGGACTAGTCTTCAATGAGCAGTTCTTC	CASRGLVFNEQFF
TRBV18	TRBJ2-5	once	TRBD2	TGTGCCAGCTCACCAGGACCTGGGACTAGCGGGAAGATTGGGCAAGAGACCCAGTACTTC	CASSPGPGTSGKIGQETQYF
TRBV7-9	TRBJ2-1	NA	NA	TGTGCCAGCAGCCTCGATTACAATGAGCAGTTCTTC	CASSLDYNEQFF
TRBV7-6	TRBJ2-7	NA	TRBD2	TGTGCCAGCAGCTTGTTAGCGGGAGGGCGCGAGCAGTACTTC	CASSLLAGGREQYF
TRBV7-6	TRBJ1-4	NA	NA	TGTGCCAGCAGCTTAGCCGGACAGCGCTCAAATGAAAAACTGTTTTTT	CASSLAGQRSNEKLFF
TRBV7-9	TRBJ2-1	NA	NA	TGTGCCAGCTTAGGCGGCGGTCCGACCTACAATGAGCAGTTCTTC	CASLGGGPTYNEQFF
TRBV5-3	TRBJ1-2	NA	TRBD1	TGTGCCAGAAGCTCTTCCGCCTTTAAGGGGGCGGGTTATGGCTACACCTTC	CARSSSAFKGAGYGYTF
TRBV7-3	TRBJ2-1	NA	NA	TGTGCCAGCAGCCCTGACCCCCTGCGGGCTTACAATGAGCAGTTCTTC	CASSPDPLRAYNEQFF
TRBV7-9	TRBJ2-2	NA	TRBD1	TGTGCCAGCAGCTTACCGGACAGGGCGGACACCGGGGAGCTGTTTTTT	CASSLPDRADTGELFF
TRBV4-1	TRBJ2-1	once	NA	TGCGCCAGCAGCCATCTCGGGAATGAGCAGTTCTTC	CASSHLGNEQFF
TRBV6-4	TRBJ2-1	NA	NA	TGTGCCAGCAGTCATAGGCCAGGAGGACCCAATGAGCAGTTCTTC	CASSHRPGGPNEQFF
TRBV7-2	TRBJ2-7	once	NA	TGTGCCAGCAGGACATATGGGGGCAAGGACGAGCAGTACTTC	CASRTYGGKDEQYF
TRBV20-1	TRBJ2-7	NA	NA	TGCAGTGCTGGGGACTCCTACGAGCAGTACTTC	CSAGDSYEQYF
TRBV13	TRBJ2-2	once	TRBD2	TGTGCCAGCAGCTCCCCCGAGACTAGCCGAAAGAACACCGGGGAGCTGTTTTTT	CASSSPETSRKNTGELFF
TRBV14	TRBJ1-1	NA	NA	TGTGCCAGCAGCCAAGGGACAAGCACTGAAGCTTTCTTT	CASSQGTSTEAFF
TRBV28	TRBJ1-2	NA	NA	TGTGCCACCCAGACGGGGTATGGCTATGGCTACACCTTC	CATQTGYGYGYTF
TRBV7-9	TRBJ2-7	NA	NA	TGTGCCAGCAGCTCAAGGACCTCCTACGAGCAGTACTTC	CASSSRTSYEQYF
TRBV15	TRBJ2-6	NA	NA	TGTGCCACCAGCGGGCGAGGGCCTACTGGGGCCAACGTCCTGACTTTC	CATSGRGPTGANVLTF
TRBV5-6	TRBJ1-2	NA	TRBD1	TGTGCCAGCAGCCAGACAGGGCGCTCCTATGGCTACACCTTC	CASSQTGRSYGYTF
TRBV28	TRBJ2-3	NA	NA	TGTGCCAGCAGTTTCTTCGGGCGGAGGAGCACAGATACGCAGTATTTT	CASSFFGRRSTDTQYF
TRBV29-1	TRBJ2-1	NA	NA	TGCAGCGTTGTTACGGGGACCCAGTTCTTC	CSVVTGTQFF
TRBV25-1	TRBJ2-1	once	TRBD2	TGTGCCAGCAGTGAAAGTCCAGCGGGAGGGAGTGAGCAGTTCTTC	CASSESPAGGSEQFF
TRBV5-5	TRBJ2-7	NA	TRBD2	TGTGCCAGCAGCCAAGCTGGCGGGAGTATAGGCGAGCAGTACTTC	CASSQAGGSIGEQYF
TRBV9	TRBJ2-2	NA	NA	TGTGCCAGCAGCCGTCGATCGGGGGAAGCCGCCGGGGAGCTGTTTTTT	CASSRRSGEAAGELFF
TRBV2	TRBJ1-1	NA	NA	TGTGCCAGCAGTGATTTCGCGCTGGAGGTAAAGAAGGCTTTCTTT	CASSDFALEVKKAFF
TRBV12-5	TRBJ1-2	NA	NA	TGTGCTAGTGGGGGAGCTGGGGGCTACACCTTC	CASGGAGGYTF
TRBV11-2	TRBJ1-2	NA	NA	TGTGCCAGCAGCTTGGGCTATGGCTACACCTTC	CASSLGYGYTF
TRBV7-8	TRBJ2-7	NA	TRBD2	TGTGCCAGCAGCTGGGGACTAGCGGGGCGCTCCTACGAGCAGTACTTC	CASSWGLAGRSYEQYF
TRBV10-3	TRBJ2-1	NA	NA	TGTGCCATCAGTGAGAGAGGGGGAGGTGAGCAGTTCTTC	CAISERGGGEQFF
TRBV20-1	TRBJ2-5	NA	NA	TGCAGTGGGGCCGGGCTAGAGACCCAGTACTTC	CSGAGLETQYF
TRBV29-1	TRBJ2-1	NA	TRBD2	TGCAGCGTTCCGACTAGCGGGAACTACAATGAGCAGTTCTTC	CSVPTSGNYNEQFF
TRBV9	TRBJ2-1	NA	NA	TGTGCCAGCAGTGAGGGAGGCGGAGGGAGCTCCTACAATGAGCAGTTCTTC	CASSEGGGGSSYNEQFF
TRBV7-2	TRBJ2-3	NA	TRBD1	TGTGCCAGCAGCTTCAGGGGGCGGACGAACACAGATACGCAGTATTTT	CASSFRGRTNTDTQYF